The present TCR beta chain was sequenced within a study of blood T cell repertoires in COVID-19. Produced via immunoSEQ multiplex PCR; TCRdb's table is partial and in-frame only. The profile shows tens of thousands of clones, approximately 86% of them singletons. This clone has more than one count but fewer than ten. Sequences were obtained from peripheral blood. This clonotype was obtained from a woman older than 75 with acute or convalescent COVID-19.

The CDR3 coding sequence is TGTGCCAGCAGCCCCGCGAGGGGGTTGAACACTGAAGCTTTCTTT. Amino acids: CASSPARGLNTEAFF. This sequence joins TRBV7-8 and TRBJ1-1; D perhaps matches TRBD1 (6 bases). Germline values: CDR1 SGHVS, CDR2 FQNEAQ. This CDR3 has 15 residues. Trimming took 5 bases from V and 0 from J, leaving 13 bases between them.